These 25 T cell receptor beta chains were sequenced from one sample in a study of T cells in Graves' hyperthyroidism and ophthalmopathy. RNA transcripts served as the template for amplifying TCR beta CDR3 regions. Initially, a first-round RT-PCR of the TCR CDR3 employed the HTBI primer set. One entry per CDR3 protein, called by TCRdb with MiXCR from the multiplex PCR reads. Here the sample spans hundreds of thousands of distinct CDR3 sequences, about 13% being singletons. The sequencing input was blood. The receptor source for this set is a woman between 18 and 30 years old with Graves' hyperthyroidism.

This clonotype was recorded many times. The chain uses TRBV7-9 and TRBJ2-7; 7 nucleotides align to TRBD1. The CDR3 is 13 amino acids. Germline V gene sequence: CDR1 SEHNR, CDR2 FQNEAQ (reference sequence). Trimming cost V 5 bases and J 5 bases; bases outside gene matches: 6. The CDR3 region has the DNA TGTGCCAGCAGCGAGACGACAGGGAACGAGCAGTACTTC. Its protein is CASSETTGNEQYF.

This clonotype was counted between two and nine times. The chain uses TRBV7-6 and TRBJ2-5, with 9 bases identical to TRBD1. Germline CDR1 reads SGHVS; CDR2 reads FNYEAQ. The CDR3 covers 18 residues. With 3 bases clipped from V and 0 bases from J, the junction kept 11 bases outside the gene matches. The CDR3 nucleotides are TGTGCCAGCAGCTTCCAAATCATGACAGGGGGAAACCAAGAGACCCAGTACTTC. This encodes CASSFQIMTGGNQETQYF.

There are many counts of this clonotype. The chain is built from TRBV10-3 and TRBJ1-1, with a weak D call TRBD1 (5 bases). This CDR3 is 13 amino acids long. Germline V CDR1 and CDR2: ENHRY, SYGVKD. V lost 5 bases, J lost 5 bases, and 12 bases lay in between. CDR3 DNA sequence: TGTGCCATCAGTAATAGGGGTGCAACTGAAGCTTTCTTT. This gives the protein CAISNRGATEAFF.

This clonotype was recorded many times. The chain uses TRBV20-1 and TRBJ2-7; the D gene is possibly TRBD1 (6 bases). This CDR3 is built from 13 residues. V lost 5 bases to trimming and J lost 5 bases, with 16 bases between them. Germline V CDR1 and CDR2: DFQATT, SNEGSKA (reference sequence). DNA of the CDR3: TGCAGTGCTCCTACCACCCGGGACAACGAGCAGTACTTC. Its protein product is CSAPTTRDNEQYF.

This clonotype has ten or more counts. V usage is TRBV7-2 and J usage is TRBJ2-2; 9 bases fit TRBD2. In germline, CDR1 is SGHTA, CDR2 FQGNSA. This CDR3 has 15 residues. After removal of 11 bases from V and 7 bases from J, the junction contained 14 bases not matched to a gene. The CDR3 protein is CAGVGGSGRSGELFF. For the CDR3, the DNA is TGTGCCGGGGTCGGAGGTAGCGGGAGAAGCGGGGAGCTGTTTTTT.

This clonotype was observed at least ten times. CDR3: CASSLEGGAIYEQYF. DNA for the CDR3: TGCGCCAGCAGCTTGGAAGGGGGAGCCATCTACGAGCAGTACTTC. The rearrangement links TRBV5-1 to TRBJ2-7; D is possibly TRBD1 (6 bases). The germline V gene encodes CDR1 SGHRS and CDR2 YFSETQ. This CDR3 region has 15 residues. The V and J ends lost 0 bases and 3 bases respectively, with 13 bases between them.

This clonotype came up a few times. The chain combines TRBV6-1 with TRBJ2-2; possible D gene TRBD2, 7 bases. Trimming removed 6 bases at V and 3 bases at J, with 17 bases between. There are 16 residues in the CDR3. CDR1 and CDR2 from the germline V gene are MNHNS and SASEGT. The CDR3 nucleotides are TGTGCCAGCAGCAGGGAGGGGGGCAGGGACACCGGGGAGCTGTTTTTT. It codes for CASSREGGRDTGELFF.

This clonotype was observed many times. The chain combines TRBV18 with TRBJ1-5, with 9 bases fitting TRBD1. Unmatched junction bases numbered 2, after V lost 5 bases and J lost 0 bases. This CDR3 has 15 residues. CDR1 is KGHSH, CDR2 LQKENI, per germline. The DNA for the CDR3 is TGTGCCAGCTCATCGACAGGGGGTAGCAATCAGCCCCAGCATTTT. Translation gives CASSSTGGSNQPQHF.

This clonotype was counted at least ten times. V and J are TRBV12-3 or TRBV12-4 and TRBJ1-1, with D possibly being TRBD1 (6 bases). CDR3 length: 13 amino acids. The V and J ends lost 6 bases and 4 bases respectively, with 12 bases between them. The CDR3 sequence: CASSLGGPTEAFF. DNA for the CDR3: TGTGCCAGCAGCCTGGGGGGGCCCACTGAAGCTTTCTTT.

This clonotype was observed at least ten times. The V gene is TRBV5-4, the J gene TRBJ1-2; D is perhaps TRBD1 (6 bases). This CDR3 contains 13 residues. V gave up 0 bases and J gave up 8 bases, with 11 bases separating them. Germline V gene sequence: CDR1 SGHNT, CDR2 YYREEE (reference sequence). CDR3 in DNA: TGTGCCAGCAGCTTGGAGACAGGAGGGGGCTACACCTTC. It specifies CASSLETGGGYTF.

CDR3 region: CASSVPGPRFSNTGELFF. The CDR3 bases are TGTGCCAGCAGCGTCCCGGGGCCAAGATTCTCGAACACCGGGGAGCTGTTTTTT. This chain joins TRBV9 and TRBJ2-2; D may match TRBD1 or TRBD2 (5 bases each). CDR1 and CDR2 (germline): SGDLS, YYNGEE. The V and J ends lost 2 bases and 0 bases respectively, with 17 bases between them. The length of the CDR3 is 18 residues. Full variable domain (outside the CDR3, taken from reference TRBV9 and TRBJ2-2): DSGVTQTPKHLITATGQRVTLRCSPRSGDLSVYWYQQSLDQGLQFLIQYYNGEERAKGNILERFSAQQFPDLHSELNLSSLELGDSALYFCASSVPGPRFSNTGELFFGEGSRLTVL.

This clonotype has at least ten counts. This sequence joins TRBV3-1 and TRBJ2-7; D not certain. The V and J ends lost 6 bases and 0 bases respectively, with 15 bases between them. In germline, CDR1 is LGHDT, CDR2 YNNKEL (reference sequence). This CDR3 has 15 amino acids. The CDR3 coding sequence is TGTGCCAGCAGTGGTAAGTCGTACAGCTCCTACGAGCAGTACTTC. It yields the protein CASSGKSYSSYEQYF.

In this sample, this clonotype turned up many times. The rearrangement uses TRBV18 and TRBJ2-2, with TRBD2 identical over 11 bases. The V gene end was trimmed by 3 bases and the J gene end by 2 bases; junction bases not matched to a gene: 5. The length of the CDR3 is 17 residues. The V gene's germline CDR1 is KGHSH and CDR2 LQKENI. The CDR3 coding sequence is TGTGCCAGCTCACCTGGAGGGACTAGCGGAAACACCGGGGAGCTGTTTTTT. Translated, it gives CASSPGGTSGNTGELFF.

This clonotype has a count of ten or more. The gene calls are TRBV7-2 and TRBJ2-1, with 10 positions matching TRBD2. V lost 0 bases and J lost 7; bases outside the gene matches: 3. The V gene's germline CDR1 is SGHTA and CDR2 FQGNSA. The CDR3 contains 15 residues. In DNA form, the CDR3 reads TGTGCCAGCAGCTTAGCCAGCGGGAGGGTAAATGAGCAGTTCTTC. It translates to CASSLASGRVNEQFF.

This rearrangement joins TRBV3-1 to TRBJ1-4, with D tentatively TRBD1 (6 bases). The CDR3 is 13 residues long. V lost 5 bases and J lost 11, with 15 bases in between. Germline CDR1 LGHDT, CDR2 YNNKEL (reference sequence). CDR3 nucleotide sequence: TGTGCCAGCAGCAGCCTCGAGGGGGATAAACTGTTTTTT. It is translated as CASSSLEGDKLFF.

The table lists this clonotype with many counts. The chain has TRBV11-2 and TRBJ2-7; TRBD2 aligns across 7 bases. Germline V gene data show CDR1 as SGHAT and CDR2 as FQNNGV. V shed 5 bases, J shed 2 bases, and the junction held 6 bases outside the gene matches. The CDR3 is 14 amino acids. CDR3 in amino acids: CASSPGGGTYEQYF. CDR3 bases: TGTGCCAGCAGCCCCGGCGGGGGAACCTACGAGCAGTACTTC.

This chain uses TRBV3-1 with TRBJ2-5; 10 bases fit TRBD2. Germline V gives CDR1 LGHDT, CDR2 YNNKEL (reference sequence). CDR3 size: 14 residues. The V and J ends lost 6 bases and 3 bases, in that order; junction bases with no gene match: 4. CDR3 in DNA: TGTGCCAGCAGACTCCTAGCGGGAGAAGAGACCCAGTACTTC. Encoded protein: CASRLLAGEETQYF.

This clonotype occurred many times. This chain connects TRBV27 to TRBJ2-1; 9 positions match TRBD2. Trimming removed 6 bases from V and 8 bases from J; junction bases left unmatched: 14. The CDR3 has 16 residues. Germline V gives CDR1 MNHEY, CDR2 SMNVEV (reference sequence). This chain's CDR3 is CASSPPWLAGLDEQFF. CDR3 DNA: TGTGCCAGCAGCCCCCCGTGGCTAGCGGGATTAGATGAGCAGTTCTTC.

This clonotype occurred many times. The chain combines TRBV25-1 with TRBJ1-6; perhaps TRBD1 as D (5 bases). V gave up 4 bases and J gave up 5 bases, with 12 bases separating them. This CDR3 spans 15 amino acids. CDR1 MGHDK and CDR2 SYGVNS come from the germline V gene. The CDR3 region is CASSARVGNNSPLHF. The CDR3 DNA reads TGTGCCAGCAGTGCCAGGGTGGGGAATAATTCACCCCTCCACTTT.

This clonotype appeared once. J is TRBJ2-1 and V is TRBV3-1; weak D call: TRBD2 (5 bases). V shed 1 base and J shed 9 bases, with 13 bases lying between them. CDR1 LGHDT and CDR2 YNNKEL come from the germline V gene (reference sequence). The CDR3 totals 14 residues. CDR3 nucleotide sequence: TGTGCCAGCAGCCAAGGTTCGGGGTTACTTGAGCAGTTCTTC. Residues: CASSQGSGLLEQFF.

This clonotype showed up just a few times. The chain has TRBV19 and TRBJ2-1; possibly TRBD1 for D (7 bases). The germline V and J ends were trimmed by 6 bases and 1 base, with 16 bases remaining between them. The germline gives CDR1 LNHDA, CDR2 SQIVND (reference sequence). This CDR3 has 16 residues. CDR3 sequence (DNA): TGTGCCAGTAGCGAGCCGACAGGGAGGTCCTACAATGAGCAGTTCTTC. Protein product: CASSEPTGRSYNEQFF.

This clonotype was detected many times. The V and J genes are TRBV12-3 or TRBV12-4 and TRBJ2-7, with no clear D. Deletions cut 3 bases from V and 4 bases from J, with 7 bases between. This CDR3 has 12 residues. CDR3 in amino acids: CASSFEVYEQYF. CDR3 in DNA: TGTGCCAGCAGTTTCGAGGTTTACGAGCAGTACTTC.

This clonotype was picked up many times. J is TRBJ1-1 and V is TRBV5-1; perhaps TRBD1 as D (6 bases). V lost 3 bases and J lost 11, with 20 bases in between. The CDR3 loop spans 14 amino acids. Germline CDR1 SGHRS, CDR2 YFSETQ. In DNA, the CDR3 is TGCGCCAGCAGCTGGGGGCCGGCGGGGGATAAGGCTTTCTTT. Residues: CASSWGPAGDKAFF. Complete variable domain (other parts from reference TRBV5-1 and TRBJ1-1): KAGVTQTPRYLIKTRGQQVTLSCSPISGHRSVSWYQQTPGQGLQFLFEYFSETQRNKGNFPGRFSGRQFSNSRSEMNVSTLELGDSALYLCASSWGPAGDKAFFGQGTRLTVV.

There are many counts of this clonotype. The gene calls are TRBV5-1 and TRBJ1-2; no reliable D call. Looked up from germline, CDR1 is SGHRS and CDR2 is YFSETQ. V dropped 0 bases and J dropped 4 bases, with 13 bases sitting between them. The CDR3 contains 15 residues. CDR3 residues: CASSLGTREVYGYTF. In DNA form, the CDR3 reads TGCGCCAGCAGCTTGGGTACCCGTGAGGTCTATGGCTACACCTTC.

The rearrangement uses TRBV6-1 and TRBJ2-7, with 8 bases aligning to TRBD1. Per the germline V gene, CDR1 is MNHNS and CDR2 is SASEGT. After removal of 6 bases from V and 4 bases from J, the junction contained 11 bases not matched to a gene. This CDR3 is built from 15 residues. The CDR3 coding sequence is TGTGCCAGCAGAGGACCGGGGCAGGGGGCGTACGAGCAGTACTTC. Translating it yields CASRGPGQGAYEQYF.